The rows below give T cell receptor beta chains drawn from one sample of a study of blood T cell repertoires in COVID-19. Libraries were prepared by immunoSEQ multiplex PCR; TCRdb keeps only in-frame clonotypes and omits some of them. This sample has 70,000 to 75,000 clones; about four fifths occur once, and the top ten carry roughly 27%. Material: peripheral blood. These TCRs come from a man in his 70s with acute or convalescent COVID-19. CDR3s include the opening cysteine and the closing phenylalanine or tryptophan. A D gene is named only where the DNA matches it firmly. The listing skips clone size in some rows; elsewhere it reads once, few, many or a size class.

>TRBJ2-3|TRBV14|NA|NA
TGTGCCAGCAGCCAAGGCAGCGGCTACGGCACAGATACGCAGTATTTT
CASSQGSGYGTDTQYF
>TRBJ2-5|TRBV5-5|NA|NA
TGTGCCAGCAGCTTTCTCCAAGAGACCCAGTACTTC
CASSFLQETQYF
>TRBJ2-7|TRBV6-1|NA|NA
TGTGCCAGCAGTCTATCACCCCAAACTTACGAGCAGTACTTC
CASSLSPQTYEQYF
>TRBJ2-1|TRBV7-9|NA|NA
TGTGCCACCCAGGGGGGACAGTCTGGGGAGCAGTTCTTC
CATQGGQSGEQFF
>TRBJ1-3|TRBV21-1|NA|NA
TGTGCCAGCAGCAAAGGGGGGGGCTCGGCGGGAAACACCATATATTTT
CASSKGGGSAGNTIYF
>TRBJ2-7|TRBV6-6|NA|NA
TGTGCCAGCAGTCTATCACCCCAAACTTACGAGCAGTACTTC
CASSLSPQTYEQYF
>TRBJ2-7|TRBV6-2/TRBV6-3|TRBD1|NA
TGTGCCAGCAGTTACTCCGGCAGGGGGCCCGAGCAGTACTTC
CASSYSGRGPEQYF
>TRBJ2-2|TRBV3-1/TRBV3-2|TRBD2|NA
TGTGCCAGCAGCCAAGATGTGGGGACTAGCCGGACCGGGGAGCTGTTTTTT
CASSQDVGTSRTGELFF
>TRBJ1-1|TRBV19|NA|NA
TGTGCCAGTAGTATCATGGGGCCCACTGAAGCTTTCTTT
CASSIMGPTEAFF
>TRBJ2-3|TRBV30|NA|NA
TGTGCCTGTGGGGCGGGATGGGCAGATACGCAGTATTTT
CACGAGWADTQYF
>TRBJ2-6|TRBV19|TRBD2|NA
TGTGCCAGTAGTATCCGGGGGGGAGTCTCTCTCTCTGGGGCCAACGTCCTGACTTTC
CASSIRGGVSLSGANVLTF
>TRBJ2-1|TRBV5-4|TRBD1|NA
TGTGCCAGCAGCTCCAAGATGACAGGGGGGAGCTCCTACAATGAGCAGTTCTTC
CASSSKMTGGSSYNEQFF
>TRBJ2-7|TRBV4-3|TRBD2|few
TGCGCCAGCAGCCAAGATCGTGGGGGGGGCTACGAGCAGTACTTC
CASSQDRGGGYEQYF
>TRBJ2-7|TRBV18|NA|NA
TGTGCCAGCTCACGATCCGACGACAGACCTGGGTGGTACTTC
CASSRSDDRPGWYF
>TRBJ2-3|TRBV11-2|TRBD2|NA
TGTGCCAGCAGCAATCTCGGCGGGAGGGCCCCCACAGATACGCAGTATTTT
CASSNLGGRAPTDTQYF
>TRBJ2-2|TRBV11-3|TRBD1|NA
TGTGCCAGCAGTCCAACAGGGGGTCGCGGCGGGGAGCTGTTTTTT
CASSPTGGRGGELFF
>TRBJ1-5|TRBV6-1|TRBD1|NA
TGTGCCAGCAGTGAACTGGGACAGGGCAGACAGCCCCAGCATTTT
CASSELGQGRQPQHF
>TRBJ1-3|TRBV3-1/TRBV3-2|NA|NA
TGTGCCAGCAGACCCAGGACAGATTTTTCTGACACCATATATTTT
CASRPRTDFSDTIYF
>TRBJ2-7|TRBV5-1|NA|NA
TGCGCCAGCAGCCAAAACCTCTACGGCGGCTCCGAGCAGTACTTC
CASSQNLYGGSEQYF
>TRBJ2-7|TRBV30|TRBD2|NA
TGTGCCTGGAGTTTAGCTAGCGGAACCTACGAGCAGTACTTC
CAWSLASGTYEQYF
>TRBJ2-1|TRBV11-2|NA|NA
TGTGCCAGCAGCTTAGGAGGCGGGATCGACAATGAGCAGTTCTTC
CASSLGGGIDNEQFF
>TRBJ1-2|TRBV27|NA|NA
TGTGCCAGCAGTTCCCAGGACAGCGGGACCTATGGCTACACCTTC
CASSSQDSGTYGYTF
>TRBJ1-3|TRBV19|TRBD1|NA
TGTGCCAGTAGTTCCCGGACAGGGGGCGGAAACACCATATATTTT
CASSSRTGGGNTIYF
>TRBJ1-4|TRBV25-1|NA|NA
TGTGCCAGCAGCAGGGGACAATTAGGAAAACTGTTTTTT
CASSRGQLGKLFF
>TRBJ2-2|TRBV5-1|TRBD1|NA
TGCGCCAGCAGCCGTTTCGGGACAGGGGATCCCGGGGAGCTGTTTTTT
CASSRFGTGDPGELFF
>TRBJ2-7|TRBV6-5|TRBD2|once
TGTGCCAGCAGTTTCAGCGGGAGTGTTACCTACGAGCAGTACTTC
CASSFSGSVTYEQYF
>TRBJ2-2|TRBV7-3|TRBD2|NA
TGTGCCAGCAGCCGCTCTCTAGCGGGAGCAGGCGGCAGCACCGGGGAGCTGTTTTTT
CASSRSLAGAGGSTGELFF
>TRBJ1-2|TRBV5-1|NA|NA
TGCGCCAGCAGCTTGGAACAGGGTTCAGTCTATGGCTACACCTTC
CASSLEQGSVYGYTF
>TRBJ2-5|TRBV29-1|NA|NA
TGCAGCGTTTCCCAGCAGGAAGAGACCCAGTACTTC
CSVSQQEETQYF
>TRBJ2-5|TRBV7-6|TRBD1|NA
TGTGCCAGCAGCCAGGACAGGGTTGGAGAGACCCAGTACTTC
CASSQDRVGETQYF
>TRBJ2-7|TRBV7-2|TRBD1|NA
TGTGCCAGCAGCTTGGCACAGGGGAACGAGCAGTACTTC
CASSLAQGNEQYF
>TRBJ2-7|TRBV6-2/TRBV6-3|TRBD2|once
TGTGCCAGCAGTCCAGCGGGGAGCGGGCTCCGCGAGCAGTACTTC
CASSPAGSGLREQYF
>TRBJ1-1|TRBV5-1|TRBD1|NA
TGCGCCAGCAGCTTGGTCGGACAGGGGGCGAATGAAGCTTTCTTT
CASSLVGQGANEAFF